The 27 T cell receptor beta chains listed next were all sequenced from one sample in a study of OX40 agonist ivuxolimab in advanced cancers. TCRdb's table, derived via immunoSEQ multiplex PCR, lists solely in-frame clones and lacks some. The data contain 50,000 to 75,000 clones, approximately 90% of them singletons. This material consisted of CD4+ or CD8+ T cells sorted from blood, taken in a trial of the OX40 agonist ivuxolimab. The receptors were gathered from an adult with an advanced solid tumor such as melanoma, head and neck, liver or kidney cancer.

The genes are TRBV6-1 and TRBJ1-5, with 9 bases lining up with TRBD1. V trimming: 4 bases; J trimming: 2 bases; junction bases outside the gene matches: 0. Germline-derived CDR1 and CDR2 are MNHNS and SASEGT. The CDR3 runs 14 residues. CDR3 amino acids: CASSGTGGNQPQHF. For the CDR3, the DNA is TGTGCCAGCAGTGGGACAGGGGGCAATCAGCCCCAGCATTTT.

The CDR3: CASSARPDKLFF. The CDR3 DNA sequence: TGTGCCAGCAGTGCCAGGCCAGACAAACTGTTTTTT. The V and J genes are TRBV6-1 and TRBJ1-4, with unresolved D. V was clipped by 4 bases and J by 11 bases, with 11 bases between them. This CDR3 spans 12 amino acids. Germline V gene data show CDR1 as MNHNS and CDR2 as SASEGT.

The chain joins TRBV29-1 to TRBJ2-5; D is perhaps TRBD1 (5 bases). With 3 bases removed from V and 5 bases from J, the gap between germline ends came to 13 bases. This CDR3 is 13 amino acids long. CDR1 SQVTM and CDR2 ANQGSEA come from the germline V gene. The CDR3 bases are TGCAGCGTTGAGGCAGGGTCAGGCGAGACCCAGTACTTC. Protein sequence: CSVEAGSGETQYF.

This chain joins TRBV28 and TRBJ2-7, with a weak D call TRBD2 (6 bases). Germline V lookup: CDR1 MDHEN, CDR2 SYDVKM. The CDR3 length is 13 residues. V lost 8 bases, J lost 3 bases, and 14 bases lay in between. CDR3 DNA: TGTGCCAGCGTAAGCGATAGCGGCTACGAGCAGTACTTC. Residues: CASVSDSGYEQYF.

This chain uses TRBV7-3 with TRBJ1-1; TRBD1 is a possible D gene (5 bases). Germline V gene data show CDR1 as SGHTA and CDR2 as FQGTGA. The CDR3 runs to 15 residues. V lost 0 bases and J 4 bases, leaving 12 bases between the germline ends. The CDR3 spells CASSLTSDGGTEAFF. The DNA for the CDR3 is TGTGCCAGCAGCTTAACGTCTGACGGGGGCACTGAAGCTTTCTTT. The whole variable domain, filled in from reference TRBV7-3 and TRBJ1-1, reads GAGVSQTPSNKVTEKGKYVELRCDPISGHTALYWYRQSLGQGPEFLIYFQGTGAADDSGLPNDRFFAVRPEGSVSTLKIQRTERGDSAVYLCASSLTSDGGTEAFFGQGTRLTVV.

The gene calls are TRBV5-8 and TRBJ2-7; D not certain. CDR1 SGHTS and CDR2 YDEGEE come from the germline V gene. This CDR3 contains 13 residues. The V end lost 7 bases, the J end lost 3 bases, and 14 bases lay between the germline ends. The CDR3 sequence is CASGDSGYYEQYF. The DNA of the CDR3 is TGTGCCAGCGGGGATTCTGGGTACTACGAGCAGTACTTC.

The rearrangement uses TRBV7-2 and TRBJ2-6; D not certain. Per germline, CDR1 SGHTA and CDR2 FQGNSA. This CDR3 has 14 amino acids. V shed 3 bases and J shed 2 bases, with 5 bases lying between them. CDR3 residues: CASSFQAGANVLTF. As DNA, the CDR3 is TGTGCCAGCAGCTTTCAGGCTGGGGCCAACGTCCTGACTTTC.

The gene calls are TRBV27 and TRBJ1-4; TRBD1 aligns across 7 bases. The V segment lost 5 bases and the J segment 3 bases; nucleotides outside the gene matches: 6. The germline V gene has CDR1 MNHEY and CDR2 SMNVEV (reference sequence). The CDR3 totals 15 residues. The CDR3 region is CASSKGQASNEKLFF. The CDR3 nucleotides read TGTGCCAGCAGTAAAGGACAGGCTTCTAATGAAAAACTGTTTTTT.

V gene TRBV30 combines with J gene TRBJ1-1; D possibly corresponds to TRBD1 (5 bases). Per the germline V gene, CDR1 is GTSNPN and CDR2 is SVGIG (reference sequence). This CDR3 is built from 12 residues. Trimming removed 6 bases at V and 5 bases at J, with 13 bases between. The DNA of the CDR3 is TGTGCCTGCAGGGAGGAAGGGACTGAAGCTTTCTTT. It translates to CACREEGTEAFF.

The gene calls are TRBV27 and TRBJ2-3, with D tentatively TRBD2 (6 bases). There are 16 residues in the CDR3. The germline CDR1 and CDR2 sequences are MNHEY and SMNVEV (reference sequence). With 1 base removed from V and 4 bases from J, the gap between germline ends came to 15 bases. CDR3 loop: CASSLLGTQTADTQYF. For the CDR3, the DNA is TGTGCCAGCAGTTTATTGGGGACTCAAACGGCAGATACGCAGTATTTT.

The V gene is TRBV7-9, the J gene TRBJ1-2, with 8 bases aligning to TRBD1. J lost 8 bases, V lost 1 base, and 9 bases had no gene match. Per germline, CDR1 SEHNR and CDR2 FQNEAQ (reference sequence). CDR3 size: 15 residues. The CDR3 sequence: CASSLVIQGAEGYTF. Here the CDR3 DNA reads TGTGCCAGCAGCTTAGTCATCCAGGGGGCAGAAGGCTACACCTTC.

V and J are TRBV28 and TRBJ2-7, with D perhaps matching TRBD2 (5 bases). CDR3 length equals 13 residues. V dropped 5 bases and J dropped 7 bases, with 15 bases sitting between them. The germline V gene has CDR1 MDHEN and CDR2 SYDVKM. DNA for the CDR3: TGTGCCAGCAGTCCAACCGCGACGGGGGAGCAGTACTTC. Translation: CASSPTATGEQYF.

The CDR3 protein is CASSFNSGQLHTEAFF. The CDR3 region has the DNA TGTGCCAGCAGCTTTAATTCGGGACAGCTCCACACTGAAGCTTTCTTT. The V and J genes are TRBV5-5 and TRBJ1-1, with TRBD1 matching 7 bases. The CDR3 totals 16 residues. Germline CDR1 reads SGHKS; CDR2 reads YYEKEE (reference sequence). After removal of 2 bases from V and 3 bases from J, the junction contained 10 bases not matched to a gene.

The CDR3 loop reads CATSSGGGQTQYF. DNA for the CDR3: TGTGCCACCAGCAGTGGAGGAGGTCAGACCCAGTACTTC. The chain recombines TRBV15 with TRBJ2-5; tentative D call: TRBD2 (5 bases). The CDR3 runs to 13 residues. Trimming left V 3 bases short and J 6 bases short, with 11 bases between. Germline V lookup: CDR1 LNHNV, CDR2 YYDKDF (reference sequence).

This clone was observed a handful of times. The chain has TRBV5-1 and TRBJ2-2, with a weak D call TRBD2 (5 bases). Looked up from germline, CDR1 is SGHRS and CDR2 is YFSETQ. The CDR3 is made up of 15 amino acids. The V gene lost 0 bases and the J gene lost 4 bases, with 10 bases spanning the gap. The CDR3 loop is CASSLVEGSTGELFF. DNA of the CDR3: TGCGCCAGCAGCTTGGTTGAGGGATCCACCGGGGAGCTGTTTTTT. The complete variable domain, with remaining parts taken from reference TRBV5-1 and TRBJ2-2, reads KAGVTQTPRYLIKTRGQQVTLSCSPISGHRSVSWYQQTPGQGLQFLFEYFSETQRNKGNFPGRFSGRQFSNSRSEMNVSTLELGDSALYLCASSLVEGSTGELFFGEGSRLTVL.

CDR3 loop: CASSQGGKQPQHF. The DNA for the CDR3 is TGTGCCAGCAGCCAAGGGGGGAAGCAGCCCCAGCATTTT. The V and J genes are TRBV14 and TRBJ1-5, with D perhaps matching TRBD1 (5 bases). The CDR3 contains 13 residues. V lost 1 base, J lost 7 bases, and 8 bases lay in between. CDR1 is SGHDN and CDR2 is FVKESK in the germline V gene. Full variable domain (outside the CDR3, taken from reference TRBV14 and TRBJ1-5): EAGVTQFPSHSVIEKGQTVTLRCDPISGHDNLYWYRRVMGKEIKFLLHFVKESKQDESGMPNNRFLAERTGGTYSTLKVQPAELEDSGVYFCASSQGGKQPQHFGDGTRLSIL.

This clone has just one count. The chain has TRBV28 and TRBJ2-1, with D tentatively TRBD1 (5 bases). V lost 5 bases, J lost 10 bases, and 12 bases lay in between. The CDR3 covers 12 residues. Germline lookup yields CDR1 MDHEN and CDR2 SYDVKM. The CDR3 reads CASSLSGMEQFF. In nucleotides, the CDR3 is TGTGCCAGCAGTCTATCAGGGATGGAGCAGTTCTTC.

The CDR3 bases are TGTGCCAGCAGCTACCAACAGGGAAAGGGCACTGAAGCTTTCTTT. It is translated as CASSYQQGKGTEAFF. The rearrangement joins TRBV7-2 to TRBJ1-1; possible D gene TRBD1, 6 bases. Trimming stripped 4 bases from V and 4 bases from J, with 16 bases between. CDR1 SGHTA and CDR2 FQGNSA come from the germline V gene. This CDR3 comprises 15 residues.

The rearrangement links TRBV5-5 to TRBJ2-2; TRBD2 might be the D (6 bases). The V gene lost 6 bases and the J gene lost 5 bases, with 14 bases spanning the gap. CDR3 length equals 14 residues. Germline V CDR1 and CDR2: SGHKS, YYEKEE (reference sequence). CDR3 coding DNA: TGTGCCAGCACCCCTCGGGGAGGTACCGGGGAGCTGTTTTTT. It specifies CASTPRGGTGELFF.

J is TRBJ2-1 and V is TRBV4-1, with TRBD1 matching 7 bases. Looked up from germline, CDR1 is MGHRA and CDR2 is YSYEKL. This CDR3 is 16 amino acids long. V was pared by 0 bases and J by 6 bases, with 8 bases of the junction left unmatched. CDR3 DNA sequence: TGCGCCAGCAGCCAAGATGCTTATCCAGGGGGCAATGAGCAGTTCTTC. Translation: CASSQDAYPGGNEQFF.

V is TRBV29-1 and J is TRBJ1-4; D unresolved. The V end was cut by 7 bases, the J end by 0 bases, with 21 bases between. Germline V gene data show CDR1 as SQVTM and CDR2 as ANQGSEA. The CDR3 sequence is 17 residues long. The CDR3 here is CSALMIRAGTTNEKLFF. In DNA, the CDR3 is TGCAGCGCGTTGATGATTAGGGCCGGGACAACTAATGAAAAACTGTTTTTT.

The chain links TRBV6-5 to TRBJ2-7, with TRBD1 matching over 8 bases. Germline CDR1 and CDR2: MNHEY and SVGAGI. This CDR3 has 12 residues. J gave up 6 bases and V 8 bases, and 6 bases lay outside the gene matches. The CDR3: CASLDRVGEQYF. In DNA, the CDR3 is TGTGCCAGCTTGGACAGGGTCGGCGAGCAGTACTTC.

This clone was counted once. The V and J genes are TRBV28 and TRBJ1-2; D remains ambiguous. The CDR3 has 12 amino acids. CDR1 is MDHEN and CDR2 is SYDVKM in the germline V gene. V lost 4 bases to trimming and J lost 8 bases, with 11 bases between them. DNA for the CDR3: TGTGCCAGCAGTTCCGACCCGAGGGGCTACACCTTC. Translating it yields CASSSDPRGYTF.

The chain links TRBV6-5 to TRBJ2-1; 12 bases agree with TRBD2. The CDR3 totals 14 residues. V was clipped by 5 bases and J by 5 bases; unmatched bases: 1. The germline CDR1 and CDR2 sequences are MNHEY and SVGAGI. CDR3 in DNA: TGTGCCAGCAGTGGACTAGCGGGGAACAATGAGCAGTTCTTC. Its translation: CASSGLAGNNEQFF.

The V call is TRBV4-1, the J call TRBJ1-6; 7 nucleotides line up with TRBD1. This CDR3 comprises 14 residues. V gave up 4 bases and J gave up 7 bases; unmatched junction bases: 4. CDR1 is MGHRA and CDR2 is YSYEKL in the germline V gene. This CDR3 is CASSLGTVNSPLHF. As DNA, the CDR3 is TGCGCCAGCAGCCTTGGGACAGTAAATTCACCCCTCCACTTT.

The gene calls are TRBV7-9 and TRBJ1-4, with D possibly matching TRBD1 (6 bases). CDR3 length: 13 residues. CDR1 is SEHNR, CDR2 FQNEAQ, per germline (reference sequence). V dropped 4 bases and J dropped 11 bases, with 14 bases sitting between them. The CDR3 reads CASSSPTTGKLFF. CDR3 DNA sequence: TGTGCCAGCAGCTCCCCTACGACAGGCAAACTGTTTTTT.

V usage is TRBV18 and J usage is TRBJ2-7; TRBD2 matches at 7 bases. Germline trimming cut 3 bases from V and 5 bases from J; bases unmatched to any gene: 4. CDR3 size: 13 residues. CDR1 KGHSH and CDR2 LQKENI come from the germline V gene. CDR3 DNA: TGTGCCAGCTCACCCCTGAGCGGGAACGAGCAGTACTTC. It yields the protein CASSPLSGNEQYF.